Here is one T cell receptor beta chain with its context. Study processing details: Cell counts per sample came from amplifying reference gene primers. Measured with immunoSEQ multiplex PCR; TCRdb has only the in-frame clones, and not every one. Clonal size and the V and J genes are those of that table, whereas D and trimming came from the DNA. The top ten clones hold over 0.8% of a sample with approximately 150,000 clones, roughly 87% of them seen once. These data belong to a study of blood T cell repertoires in COVID-19. The overall study: The United States, Italy and Spain supplied acute and convalescent COVID-19 samples.

Germline V lookup: CDR1 DFQATT, CDR2 SNEGSKA (reference sequence). CDR3 length: 15 amino acids. The V segment lost 3 bases and the J segment 0 bases; nucleotides outside the gene matches: 5. Sequenced input: peripheral blood. The rearrangement links TRBV20-1 to TRBJ2-4; 7 bases match TRBD1. This sequence originates from a woman in her 50s with acute or convalescent COVID-19. In nucleotides, the CDR3 is TGCAGTGCTAGTCAGGGGGTTCTAGCCAAAAACATTCAGTACTTC. Protein: CSASQGVLAKNIQYF.